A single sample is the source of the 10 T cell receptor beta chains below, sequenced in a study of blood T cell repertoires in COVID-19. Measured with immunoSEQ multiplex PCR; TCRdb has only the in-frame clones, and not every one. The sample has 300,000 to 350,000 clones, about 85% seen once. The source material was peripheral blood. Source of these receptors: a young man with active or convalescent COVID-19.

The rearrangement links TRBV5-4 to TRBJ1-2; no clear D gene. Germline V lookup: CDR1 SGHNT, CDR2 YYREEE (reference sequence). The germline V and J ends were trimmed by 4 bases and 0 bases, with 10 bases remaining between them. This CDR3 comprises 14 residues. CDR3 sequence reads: CASSGGRANYGYTF. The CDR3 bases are TGTGCCAGCAGCGGCGGGAGAGCTAACTATGGCTACACCTTC.

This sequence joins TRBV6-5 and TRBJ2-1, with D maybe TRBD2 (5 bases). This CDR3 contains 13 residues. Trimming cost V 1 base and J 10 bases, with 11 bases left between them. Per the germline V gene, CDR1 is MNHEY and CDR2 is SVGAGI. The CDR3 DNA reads TGTGCCAGCAGTTACTTGACCGGGAAAGAGCAGTTCTTC. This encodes CASSYLTGKEQFF.

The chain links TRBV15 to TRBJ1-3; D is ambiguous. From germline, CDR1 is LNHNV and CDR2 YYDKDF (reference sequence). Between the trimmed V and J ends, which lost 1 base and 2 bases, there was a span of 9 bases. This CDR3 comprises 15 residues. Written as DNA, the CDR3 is TGTGCCACCAGCAGAGGGGCAGGCCCTGGAAACACCATATATTTT. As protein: CATSRGAGPGNTIYF.

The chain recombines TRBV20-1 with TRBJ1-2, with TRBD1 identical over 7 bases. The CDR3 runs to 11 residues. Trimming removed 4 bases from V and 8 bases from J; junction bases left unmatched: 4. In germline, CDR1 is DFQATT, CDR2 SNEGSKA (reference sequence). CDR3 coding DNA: TGCAGTGCTACGGACAGGCTCGGCTACACCTTC. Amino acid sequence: CSATDRLGYTF.

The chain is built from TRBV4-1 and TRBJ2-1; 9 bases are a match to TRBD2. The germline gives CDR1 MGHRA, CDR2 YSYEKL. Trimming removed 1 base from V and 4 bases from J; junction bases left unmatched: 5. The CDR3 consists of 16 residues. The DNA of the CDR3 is TGCGCCAGCAGCCAAGTGCCGAGCGGGGGGTACAATGAGCAGTTCTTC. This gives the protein CASSQVPSGGYNEQFF.

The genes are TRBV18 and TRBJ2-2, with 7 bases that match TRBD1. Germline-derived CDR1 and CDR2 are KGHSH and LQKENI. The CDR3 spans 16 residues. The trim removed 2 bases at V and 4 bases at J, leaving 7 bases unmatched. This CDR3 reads CASSPIVGGTTGELFF. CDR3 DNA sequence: TGTGCCAGCTCACCAATCGTAGGGGGCACCACCGGGGAGCTGTTTTTT.

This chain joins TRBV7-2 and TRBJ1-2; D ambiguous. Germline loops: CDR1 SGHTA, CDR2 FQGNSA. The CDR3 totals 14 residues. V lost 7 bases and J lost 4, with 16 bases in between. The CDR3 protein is CASTEEGWGYGYTF. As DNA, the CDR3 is TGTGCCAGCACAGAGGAGGGCTGGGGCTATGGCTACACCTTC.

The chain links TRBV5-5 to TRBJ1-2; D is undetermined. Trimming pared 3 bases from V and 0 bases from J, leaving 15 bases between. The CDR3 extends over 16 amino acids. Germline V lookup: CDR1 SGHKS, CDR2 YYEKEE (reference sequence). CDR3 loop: CASSWGVGLANYGYTF. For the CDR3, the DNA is TGTGCCAGCAGCTGGGGAGTTGGCCTCGCTAACTATGGCTACACCTTC.

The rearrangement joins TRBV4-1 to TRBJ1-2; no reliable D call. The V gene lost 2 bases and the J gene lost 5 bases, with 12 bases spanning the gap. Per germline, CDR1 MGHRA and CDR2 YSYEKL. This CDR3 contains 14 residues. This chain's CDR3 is CASSQQEETYGYTF. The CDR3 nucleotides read TGCGCCAGCAGCCAACAGGAAGAGACGTATGGCTACACCTTC.

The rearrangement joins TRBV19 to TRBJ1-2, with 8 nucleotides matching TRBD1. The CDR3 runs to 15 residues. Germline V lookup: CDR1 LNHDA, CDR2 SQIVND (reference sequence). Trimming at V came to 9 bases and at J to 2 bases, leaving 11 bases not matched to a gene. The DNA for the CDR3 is TGTGCCAGCCGCCGGGAGGCAGGGGGCAACTATGGCTACACCTTC. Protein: CASRREAGGNYGYTF.